This record looks at one T cell receptor beta chain sequence and its context. These data originate in a study of shared T cell receptors in the human thymus. In germline, CDR1 is MRHNA, CDR2 SNTAGT. The CDR3 has 13 amino acids. V lost 10 bases to trimming and J lost 5 bases; unmatched junction nucleotides: 10. Here immunoSEQ multiplex PCR was the method, and the copy in TCRdb shows in-frame clones only, minus some. The repertoire consists of 600,000 or so clones, with around 87% occurring once and the leading ten covering 0.0094%. This same sample was also part of a study on human thymus T cells. Per that study: Corrective surgery for congenital heart defects was being performed on the healthy Finnish infants who were the donors. Corrective cardiac surgery supplied the resected thymus tissue. Blood and thymic repertoires both appeared biased in V and J gene usage. Related research described thymic repertoires that were highly overlapping among unrelated individuals.

Sequencing was performed on thymocytes. The J gene is TRBJ2-5, the V gene TRBV6-4; TRBD1 agrees at 7 bases. This clonotype originated in a boy in the first two years of life with a congenital heart defect. The CDR3 loop reads CATWTGSGETQYF. The CDR3, as DNA: TGTGCCACCTGGACAGGTTCGGGGGAGACCCAGTACTTC.